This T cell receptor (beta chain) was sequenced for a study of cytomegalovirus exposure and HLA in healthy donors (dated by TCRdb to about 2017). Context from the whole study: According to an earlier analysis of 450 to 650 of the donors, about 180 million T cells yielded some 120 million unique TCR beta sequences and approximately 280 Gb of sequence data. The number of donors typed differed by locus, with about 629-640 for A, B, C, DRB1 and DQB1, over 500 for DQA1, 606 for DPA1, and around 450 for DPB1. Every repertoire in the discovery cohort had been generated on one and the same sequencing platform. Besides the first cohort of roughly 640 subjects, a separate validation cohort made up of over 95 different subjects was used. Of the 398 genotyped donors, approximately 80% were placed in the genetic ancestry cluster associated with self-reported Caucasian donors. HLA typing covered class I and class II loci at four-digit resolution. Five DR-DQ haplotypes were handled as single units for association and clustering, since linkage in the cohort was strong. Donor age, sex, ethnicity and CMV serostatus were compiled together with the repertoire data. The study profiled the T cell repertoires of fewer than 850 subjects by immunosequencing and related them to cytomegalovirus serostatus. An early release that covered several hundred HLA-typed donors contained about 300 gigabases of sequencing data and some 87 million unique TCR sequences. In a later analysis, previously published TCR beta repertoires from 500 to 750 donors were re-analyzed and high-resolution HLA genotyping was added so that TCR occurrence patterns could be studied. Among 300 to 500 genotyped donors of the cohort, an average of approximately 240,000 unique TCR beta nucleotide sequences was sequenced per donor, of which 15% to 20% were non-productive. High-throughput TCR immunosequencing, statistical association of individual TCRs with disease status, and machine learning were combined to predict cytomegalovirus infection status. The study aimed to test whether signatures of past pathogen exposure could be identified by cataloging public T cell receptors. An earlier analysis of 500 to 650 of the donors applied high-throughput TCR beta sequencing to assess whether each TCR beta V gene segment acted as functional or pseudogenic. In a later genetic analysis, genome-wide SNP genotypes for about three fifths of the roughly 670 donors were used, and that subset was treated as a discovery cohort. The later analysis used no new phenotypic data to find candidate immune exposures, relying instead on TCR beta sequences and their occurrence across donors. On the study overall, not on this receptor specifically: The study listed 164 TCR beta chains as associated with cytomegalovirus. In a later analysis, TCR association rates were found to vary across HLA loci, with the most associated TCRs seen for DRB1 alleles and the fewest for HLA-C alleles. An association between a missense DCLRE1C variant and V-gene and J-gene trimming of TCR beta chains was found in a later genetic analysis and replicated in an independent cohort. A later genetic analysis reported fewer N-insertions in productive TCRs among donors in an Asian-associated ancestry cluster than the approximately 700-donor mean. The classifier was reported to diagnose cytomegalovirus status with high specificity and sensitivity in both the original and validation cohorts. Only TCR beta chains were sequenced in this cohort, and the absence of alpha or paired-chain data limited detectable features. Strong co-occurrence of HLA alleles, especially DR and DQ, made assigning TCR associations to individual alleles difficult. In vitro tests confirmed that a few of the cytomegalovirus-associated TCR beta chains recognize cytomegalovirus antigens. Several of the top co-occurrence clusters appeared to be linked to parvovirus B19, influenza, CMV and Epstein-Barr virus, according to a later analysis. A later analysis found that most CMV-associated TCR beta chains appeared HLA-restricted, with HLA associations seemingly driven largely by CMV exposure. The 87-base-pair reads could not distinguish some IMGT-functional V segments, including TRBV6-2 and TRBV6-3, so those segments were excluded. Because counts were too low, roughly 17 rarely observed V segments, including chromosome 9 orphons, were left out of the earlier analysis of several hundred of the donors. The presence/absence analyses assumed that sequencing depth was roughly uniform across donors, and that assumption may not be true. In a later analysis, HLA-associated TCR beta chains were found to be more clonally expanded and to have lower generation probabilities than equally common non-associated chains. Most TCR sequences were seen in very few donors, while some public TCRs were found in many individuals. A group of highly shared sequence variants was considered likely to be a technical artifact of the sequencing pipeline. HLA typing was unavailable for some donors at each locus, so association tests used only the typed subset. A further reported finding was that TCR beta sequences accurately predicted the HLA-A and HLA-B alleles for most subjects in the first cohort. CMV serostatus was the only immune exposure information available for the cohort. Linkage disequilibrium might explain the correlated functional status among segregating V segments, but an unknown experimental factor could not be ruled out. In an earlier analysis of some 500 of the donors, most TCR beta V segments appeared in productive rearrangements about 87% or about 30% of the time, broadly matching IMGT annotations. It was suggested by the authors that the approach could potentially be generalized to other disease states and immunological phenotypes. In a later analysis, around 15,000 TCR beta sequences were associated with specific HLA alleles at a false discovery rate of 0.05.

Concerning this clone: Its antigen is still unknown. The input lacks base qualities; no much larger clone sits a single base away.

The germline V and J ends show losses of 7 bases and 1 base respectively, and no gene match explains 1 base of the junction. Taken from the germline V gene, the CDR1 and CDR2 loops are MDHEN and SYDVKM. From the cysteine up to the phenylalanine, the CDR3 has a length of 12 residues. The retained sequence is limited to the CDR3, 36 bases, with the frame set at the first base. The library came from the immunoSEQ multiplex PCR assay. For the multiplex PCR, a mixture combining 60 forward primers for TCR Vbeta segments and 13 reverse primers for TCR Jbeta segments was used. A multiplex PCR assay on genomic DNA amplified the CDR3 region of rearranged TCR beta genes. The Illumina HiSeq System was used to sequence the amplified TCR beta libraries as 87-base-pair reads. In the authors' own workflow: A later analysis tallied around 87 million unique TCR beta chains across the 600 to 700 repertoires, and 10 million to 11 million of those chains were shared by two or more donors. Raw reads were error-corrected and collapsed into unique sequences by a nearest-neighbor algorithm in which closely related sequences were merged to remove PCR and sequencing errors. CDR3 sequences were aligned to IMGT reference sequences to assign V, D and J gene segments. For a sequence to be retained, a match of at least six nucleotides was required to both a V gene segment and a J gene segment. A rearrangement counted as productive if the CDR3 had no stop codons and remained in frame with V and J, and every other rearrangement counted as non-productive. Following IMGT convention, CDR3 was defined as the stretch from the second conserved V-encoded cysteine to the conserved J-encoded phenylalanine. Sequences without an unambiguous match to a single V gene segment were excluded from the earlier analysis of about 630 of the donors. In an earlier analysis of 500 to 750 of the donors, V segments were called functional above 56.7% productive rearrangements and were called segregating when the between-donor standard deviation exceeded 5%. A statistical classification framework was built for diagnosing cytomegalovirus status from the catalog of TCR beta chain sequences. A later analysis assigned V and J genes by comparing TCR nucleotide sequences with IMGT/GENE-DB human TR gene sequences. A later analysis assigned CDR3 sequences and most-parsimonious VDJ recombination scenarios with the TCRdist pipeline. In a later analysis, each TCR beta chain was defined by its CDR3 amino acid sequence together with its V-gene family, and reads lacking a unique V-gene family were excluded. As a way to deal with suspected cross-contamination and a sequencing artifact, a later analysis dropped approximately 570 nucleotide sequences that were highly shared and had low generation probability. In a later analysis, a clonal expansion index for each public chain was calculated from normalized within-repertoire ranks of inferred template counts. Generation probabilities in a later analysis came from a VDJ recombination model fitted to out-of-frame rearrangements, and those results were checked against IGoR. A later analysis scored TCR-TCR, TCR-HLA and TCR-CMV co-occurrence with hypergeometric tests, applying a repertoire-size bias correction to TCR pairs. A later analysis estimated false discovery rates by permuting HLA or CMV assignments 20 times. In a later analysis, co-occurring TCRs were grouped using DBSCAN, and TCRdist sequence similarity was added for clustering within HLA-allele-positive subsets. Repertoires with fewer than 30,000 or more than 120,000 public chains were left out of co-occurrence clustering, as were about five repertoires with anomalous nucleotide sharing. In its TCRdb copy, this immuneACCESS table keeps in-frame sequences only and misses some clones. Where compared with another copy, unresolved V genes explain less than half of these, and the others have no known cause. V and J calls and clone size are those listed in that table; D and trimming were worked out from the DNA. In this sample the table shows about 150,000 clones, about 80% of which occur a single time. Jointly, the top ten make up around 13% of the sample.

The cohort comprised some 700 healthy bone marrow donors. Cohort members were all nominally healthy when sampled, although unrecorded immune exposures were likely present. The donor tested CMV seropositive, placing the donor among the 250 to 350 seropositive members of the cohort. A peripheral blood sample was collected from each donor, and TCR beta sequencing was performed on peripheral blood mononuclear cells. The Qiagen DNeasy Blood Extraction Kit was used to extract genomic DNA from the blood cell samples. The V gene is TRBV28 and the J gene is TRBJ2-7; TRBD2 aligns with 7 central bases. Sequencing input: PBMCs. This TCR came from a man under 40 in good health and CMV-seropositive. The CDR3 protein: CASKLASYEQYF. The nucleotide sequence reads TGTGCCAGCAAACTAGCGTCCTACGAGCAGTACTTC.